This T cell receptor beta chain was identified during a study of beta chain features in type 1 diabetes. Study observations and caveats: Type 1 diabetes patients had moderately but significantly shorter TCRB CDR3s in all four CD4+ subsets. Short templates might get an advantage during PCR, and this would be equal in patients and controls.

As for this clone: Antigen: not known.

The entirety of the isolated RNA underwent reverse transcription, so expressed TCRB transcripts were sequenced. Sequencing was performed with immunoSEQ multiplex PCR; in TCRdb, only in-frame clones are kept and a portion is missing. The data hold 25,000 to 30,000 clones, with roughly 56% observed a single time. Unmatched junction bases numbered 13, after V lost 3 bases and J lost 9 bases. This CDR3 spans 16 amino acids. Germline CDR1 LNHDA, CDR2 SQIVND (reference sequence). The chain employs TRBV19 and TRBJ2-1, with 8 bases identical to TRBD2. The sample consisted of Tregs from blood. This TCR was recovered from a woman under 30 with type 1 diabetes. CDR3 coding DNA: TGTGCCAGTAGTATCAGGGCCCGGGATCGGGGGGGTGAGCAGTTCTTC. Translating gives CASSIRARDRGGEQFF. Full variable domain (outside the CDR3, taken from reference TRBV19 and TRBJ2-1): DGGITQSPKYLFRKEGQNVTLSCEQNLNHDAMYWYRQDPGQGLRLIYYSQIVNDFQKGDIAEGYSVSREKKESFPLTVTSAQKNPTAFYLCASSIRARDRGGEQFFGPGTRLTVL.